This T cell receptor beta chain was sequenced in a study of T cell repertoires in cytomegalovirus infection. The CDR3 contains 14 residues. V was shortened by 3 bases and J by 7 bases, with 13 bases between the two germline ends. CDR1 is MDHEN, CDR2 SYDVKM, per germline. TCRdb reprocessed the reads via MiXCR and lists one record per CDR3 protein. The sample consists of roughly 500,000 distinct CDR3 sequences, roughly 42% of them appearing once. This clonotype was seen more than once but under ten times. What it recognizes is unknown. The source was cultured PBMCs, collected from culture after CMV antigen stimulation. This chain uses TRBV28 with TRBJ2-1, with D maybe TRBD1 (7 bases). This clonotype was sampled from a human donor in good health (CMV status not recorded). Some clones in this sample may be carry-over from other donors' samples. CDR3 amino acids: CASSFGQGGNEQFF. The CDR3 DNA follows: TGTGCCAGCAGTTTTGGGCAGGGGGGAAATGAGCAGTTCTTC.